This T cell receptor (beta chain) was profiled in a study of blood T cells in healthy people across ages. This clonotype occurred a few times. Its antigen is still unknown. Then a second PCR, running about 7 to 11 cycles, was carried out with a sample-barcoded 5' primer and a J-beta primer mix. Using its own MiXCR run on the 5' RACE reads, TCRdb lists one record per CDR3 protein. The sample gives 650,000 to 900,000 distinct CDR3 sequences, around 68% of which show up once; approximately 30% is in the top ten. Per sample, extraction of total RNA gave at least 6 micrograms in every case. Overall study findings and caveats: Roughly linear age-related decline in beta diversity appeared, significant by age roughly 40. Strong correlation was found linking TCR beta diversity to naive T cell percentage.

The CDR3 runs 16 residues. Trimming took 3 bases from V and 0 from J, leaving 12 bases between them. This TCR derives from a man aged 25 to 40 in good health. The specimen sequenced was blood. This chain joins TRBV12-3 or TRBV12-4 and TRBJ2-4, with D perhaps matching TRBD1 (7 bases). CDR3 coding DNA: TGTGCCAGCAGTTTGACTAGACAGGGAGCCAAAAACATTCAGTACTTC. Encoded protein: CASSLTRQGAKNIQYF.